One T cell receptor (beta chain) is described in this entry. TCR beta chains were sequenced at survey level with immunoSEQ. Only in-frame clones appear in the TCRdb table, and some are missing; sequencing was by immunoSEQ multiplex PCR. Of some 68,000 clones in the sample, around 93% were seen once. Germline CDR1 SGHAT, CDR2 FQNNGV. The CDR3 length is 13 residues. The V end was cut by 5 bases, the J end by 6 bases, with 14 bases between. Sequenced: PBMCs. This clonotype was obtained from a man aged 35 to 55 with rheumatoid arthritis. The rearrangement links TRBV11-2 to TRBJ2-7; unclear D gene. As DNA, the CDR3 is TGTGCCAGCAGCACTGGACCCCTTCGCGAGCAGTACTTC. It codes for CASSTGPLREQYF.